This T cell receptor (beta chain) was profiled in a study of blood T cell repertoires in COVID-19. About the study: The origin of the acute and convalescent COVID-19 samples was the United States, Italy and Spain. The analysed material was cDNA or gDNA that came from T cells, B-cell-depleted T cells, or PBMCs.

Germline V lookup: CDR1 MNHEY, CDR2 SMNVEV (reference sequence). This CDR3 has 15 amino acids. J gave up 1 base and V 6 bases, and 8 bases lay outside the gene matches. In the source study's methods: Amplification from reference gene primers served as the basis for estimated nucleated cell counts. Data came from immunoSEQ multiplex PCR; TCRdb stores just in-frame clones and leaves some out. V and J calls and clone size are given by that table; D and trimming were obtained from the DNA. Among 30,000 to 45,000 clones listed, around 80% were seen once. The J gene is TRBJ2-7, the V gene TRBV27; 8 bases match TRBD1. Sequencing used peripheral blood. This TCR derives from a man between 60 and 70 years old with acute or convalescent COVID-19. The CDR3 coding sequence is TGTGCCAGCAGGAGAGACAGGGGCTATTCCTACGAGCAGTACTTC. Amino acids: CASRRDRGYSYEQYF.